The rows below give T cell receptor beta chains drawn from one sample of a study of Ad26.COV2.S vaccination and SARS-CoV-2 variants. Repertoires were generated with immunoSEQ multiplex PCR, while TCRdb's copy carries only in-frame clones and drops some. This table has more than 300,000 clones, about 82% appearing once. This specimen consisted of peripheral blood, obtained in a trial of Ad26.COV2.S vaccine versus placebo. The source of these receptors is a person between 18 and 65 years old who received the Ad26.COV2.S COVID-19 vaccine or a placebo. The CDR3 runs from the conserved cysteine through the conserved F or W. A D gene is named only where the DNA matches it firmly. A row's size may be missing; if present it is once, few, many or a size class.

. TRBJ2-7 TRBV20-1 . CSASSYEQYF TGCAGTGCTAGTTCCTACGAGCAGTACTTC
. TRBJ2-2 TRBV27 . CASRAGTPGELFF TGTGCCAGCAGGGCCGGGACTCCCGGGGAGCTGTTTTTT
TRBD1 TRBJ2-7 TRBV6-5 . CASSYDGTEYYEQYF TGTGCCAGCAGTTATGACGGGACAGAATACTACGAGCAGTACTTC
. TRBJ1-1 TRBV6-1 . CASSEVWGYTEAFF TGTGCCAGCAGTGAAGTGTGGGGATATACTGAAGCTTTCTTT
TRBD1 TRBJ1-2 TRBV5-6 few CASKVLTGGGYTF TGTGCCAGCAAAGTCCTAACAGGGGGTGGCTACACCTTC
TRBD1 TRBJ1-1 TRBV5-1 . CASSGQGARTEAFF TGCGCCAGCAGCGGACAGGGGGCTCGTACTGAAGCTTTCTTT
TRBD1 TRBJ2-3 TRBV10-2 once CASSGGQVYPTDTQYF TGCGCCAGCAGTGGGGGACAGGTTTACCCCACAGATACGCAGTATTTT
. TRBJ1-2 TRBV7-9 once CASTQSVSWGYTF TGTGCCAGCACCCAATCGGTCAGTTGGGGCTACACCTTC
. TRBJ1-1 TRBV15 . CATSRSSGYTEAFF TGTGCCACCAGCAGATCGAGCGGGTACACTGAAGCTTTCTTT
TRBD1 TRBJ1-5 TRBV5-6 . CASSFWTGGKNQPQHF TGTGCCAGCAGCTTCTGGACAGGGGGGAAGAATCAGCCCCAGCATTTT
. TRBJ1-4 TRBV4-1 . CASSSRDGDEKLFF TGCGCCAGCAGCTCCCGGGACGGGGATGAAAAACTGTTTTTT
. TRBJ2-2 TRBV10-3 . CAISESDFSNTGELFF TGTGCCATCAGTGAGTCGGACTTCTCGAACACCGGGGAGCTGTTTTTT
. TRBJ2-4 TRBV23-1 . CASSQSIIQGKNIQYF TGCGCCAGCAGTCAATCAATAATACAGGGTAAAAACATTCAGTACTTC
TRBD1 TRBJ1-5 TRBV19 . CASRDYGTGSRNQPQHF TGTGCCAGCCGTGACTATGGGACAGGGAGCCGCAATCAGCCCCAGCATTTT
. TRBJ2-5 TRBV11-2 . CASSLEQRQTQYF TGTGCCAGCAGCTTAGAGCAGAGGCAGACCCAGTACTTC
TRBD2 TRBJ2-3 TRBV7-3 . CASSPQGLATDTQYF TGTGCCAGCAGCCCCCAGGGACTAGCGACAGATACGCAGTATTTT
TRBD1 TRBJ2-5 TRBV7-7 . CASSRTGEETQYF TGTGCCAGCAGCAGGACAGGGGAAGAGACCCAGTACTTC
. TRBJ2-7 TRBV6-5 . CASGRDLTQYEQYF TGTGCCAGCGGCAGGGACCTAACCCAGTACGAGCAGTACTTC